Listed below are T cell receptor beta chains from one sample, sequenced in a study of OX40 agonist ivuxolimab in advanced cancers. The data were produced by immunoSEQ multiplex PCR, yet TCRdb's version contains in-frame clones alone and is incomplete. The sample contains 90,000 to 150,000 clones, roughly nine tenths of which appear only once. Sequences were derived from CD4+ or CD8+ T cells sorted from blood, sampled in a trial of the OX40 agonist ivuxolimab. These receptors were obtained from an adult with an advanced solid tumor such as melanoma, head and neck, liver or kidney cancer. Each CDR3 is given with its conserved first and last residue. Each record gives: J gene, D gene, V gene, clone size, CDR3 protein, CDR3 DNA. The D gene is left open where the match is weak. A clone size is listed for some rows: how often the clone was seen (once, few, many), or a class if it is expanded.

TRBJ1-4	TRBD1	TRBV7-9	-	CASSSWDRGLEKLFF	TGTGCCAGCAGCTCCTGGGACAGAGGCCTTGAAAAACTGTTTTTT
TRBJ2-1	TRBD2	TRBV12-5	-	CASGLGAGEFF	TGTGCTAGTGGTTTGGGCGCGGGGGAGTTCTTC
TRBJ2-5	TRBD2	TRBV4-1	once	CASSQARGVKDQETQYF	TGCGCCAGCAGCCAAGCTCGGGGGGTGAAAGACCAAGAGACCCAGTACTTC
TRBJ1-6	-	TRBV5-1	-	CASSGSSYNSPLHF	TGCGCCAGCAGCGGGAGCTCCTATAATTCACCCCTCCACTTT
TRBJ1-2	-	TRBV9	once	CASSALGGQANYGYTF	TGTGCCAGCAGCGCCTTGGGAGGGCAGGCTAACTATGGCTACACCTTC
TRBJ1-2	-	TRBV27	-	CASSLFGSSYGYTF	TGTGCCAGCAGTTTATTCGGCAGCTCTTATGGCTACACCTTC
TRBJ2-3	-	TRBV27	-	CASSARRGLTDTQYF	TGTGCCAGCAGTGCCCGCCGGGGGCTCACAGATACGCAGTATTTT
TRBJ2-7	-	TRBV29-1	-	CSATGNSYEQYF	TGCAGCGCGACGGGCAATTCCTACGAGCAGTACTTC
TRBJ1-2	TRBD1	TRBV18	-	CASSPRTGGGNYGYTF	TGTGCCAGCTCACCAAGAACAGGGGGTGGTAACTATGGCTACACCTTC
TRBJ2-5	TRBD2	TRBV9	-	CASSPPERGSRETQYF	TGTGCCAGCAGCCCACCTGAGCGGGGGTCGCGGGAGACCCAGTACTTC
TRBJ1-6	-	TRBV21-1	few	CASSVPGQGRRSPLHF	TGTGCCAGCAGCGTCCCGGGACAGGGAAGGCGCTCACCCCTCCACTTT
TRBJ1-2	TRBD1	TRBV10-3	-	CAISGQGVGYGYTF	TGTGCCATCAGTGGACAGGGGGTCGGCTATGGCTACACCTTC
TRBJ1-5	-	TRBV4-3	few	CASSQDWRQINQPQHF	TGCGCCAGCAGCCAAGATTGGAGGCAGATCAATCAGCCCCAGCATTTT
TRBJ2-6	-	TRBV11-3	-	CASSLGRDSGANVLTF	TGTGCCAGCAGCTTAGGCCGGGACTCCGGGGCCAACGTCCTGACTTTC
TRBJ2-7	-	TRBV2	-	CASSPGGLEQYF	TGTGCCAGCAGTCCCGGGGGCCTCGAGCAGTACTTC
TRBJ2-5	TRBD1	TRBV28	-	CASSPPRQGSYETQYF	TGTGCCAGCAGCCCACCCAGACAGGGAAGCTATGAGACCCAGTACTTC
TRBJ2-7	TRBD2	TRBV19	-	CASKPTGGSYEQYF	TGTGCCAGTAAACCTACGGGGGGGAGCTACGAGCAGTACTTC
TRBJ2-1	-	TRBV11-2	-	CASSLDRQGPSSYNEQFF	TGTGCCAGCAGCTTAGATAGGCAGGGGCCTAGCTCCTACAATGAGCAGTTCTTC
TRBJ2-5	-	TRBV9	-	CASSGGLQETQYF	TGTGCCAGCAGCGGGGGTCTCCAAGAGACCCAGTACTTC
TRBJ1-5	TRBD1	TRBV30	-	CAWTGGPNQPQHF	TGTGCCTGGACAGGGGGCCCCAATCAGCCCCAGCATTTT
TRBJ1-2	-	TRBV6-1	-	CASSAPIQLGYTF	TGTGCCAGCAGTGCTCCTATCCAGTTGGGCTACACCTTC
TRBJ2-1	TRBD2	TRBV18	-	CASSSGGGTYNEQFF	TGTGCCAGCTCCTCCGGGGGGGGGACCTACAATGAGCAGTTCTTC
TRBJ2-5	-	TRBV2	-	CASRQETQYF	TGTGCCAGCAGACAAGAGACCCAGTACTTC
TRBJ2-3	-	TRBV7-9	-	CASSLDSPSTDTQYF	TGTGCCAGCAGCCTTGACAGCCCTAGCACAGATACGCAGTATTTT
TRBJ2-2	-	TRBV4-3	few	CASSQLYGASNTGELFF	TGCGCCAGCAGCCAACTCTACGGGGCTTCAAACACCGGGGAGCTGTTTTTT
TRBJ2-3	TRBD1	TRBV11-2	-	CASSPPGGAGTDTQYF	TGTGCCAGCAGCCCCCCAGGGGGCGCGGGCACAGATACGCAGTATTTT
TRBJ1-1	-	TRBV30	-	CAWALGGARLAFF	TGTGCCTGGGCCCTGGGGGGCGCGAGGTTGGCTTTCTTT
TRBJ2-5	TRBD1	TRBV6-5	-	CASSWDRGQTQYF	TGTGCCAGCAGTTGGGACAGGGGACAGACCCAGTACTTC
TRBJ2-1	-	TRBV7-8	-	CASSLKGVEQFF	TGTGCCAGCAGCTTGAAGGGGGTTGAGCAGTTCTTC
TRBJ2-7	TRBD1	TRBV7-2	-	CASSPGQGMTYEQYF	TGTGCCAGCTCCCCCGGACAGGGGATGACCTACGAGCAGTACTTC
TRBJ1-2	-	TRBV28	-	CASRPPSGGYGYTF	TGTGCCAGCAGACCTCCCAGCGGGGGCTATGGCTACACCTTC
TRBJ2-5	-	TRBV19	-	CASSRQLQETQYF	TGTGCCAGTAGTAGGCAGCTTCAAGAGACCCAGTACTTC
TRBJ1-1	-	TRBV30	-	CALERNSNTEAFF	TGTGCCTTAGAGAGGAATTCGAACACTGAAGCTTTCTTT
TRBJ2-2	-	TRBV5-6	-	CASSLGQPPMFF	TGTGCCAGCAGCCTCGGTCAGCCTCCAATGTTTTTT
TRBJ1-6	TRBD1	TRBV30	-	CACRPGQGASPLHF	TGTGCCTGCCGCCCGGGACAGGGAGCATCACCCCTCCACTTT
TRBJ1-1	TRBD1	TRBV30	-	CAWSTSGGAGAFF	TGTGCCTGGAGCACATCAGGGGGCGCTGGGGCTTTCTTT
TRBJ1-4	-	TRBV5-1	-	CASSDGVGSNEKLFF	TGCGCCAGCAGCGACGGAGTCGGGTCAAATGAAAAACTGTTTTTT
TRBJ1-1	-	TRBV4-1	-	CASSQARARSTEAFF	TGCGCCAGCAGCCAGGCCAGGGCAAGAAGCACTGAAGCTTTCTTT
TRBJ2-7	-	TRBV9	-	CASSAHAGTSYEQYF	TGTGCCAGCAGCGCACACGCCGGGACCTCCTACGAGCAGTACTTC
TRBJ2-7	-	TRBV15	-	CATSREAGAYEQYF	TGTGCCACCAGCAGAGAGGCAGGAGCCTACGAGCAGTACTTC
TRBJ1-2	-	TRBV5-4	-	CASSLKGYAGYTF	TGTGCCAGCAGCTTGAAGGGGTACGCTGGCTACACCTTC
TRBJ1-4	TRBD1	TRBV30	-	CAWSADRGGTNEKLFF	TGTGCCTGGAGTGCTGACAGGGGGGGCACTAATGAAAAACTGTTTTTT
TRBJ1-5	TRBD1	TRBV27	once	CASKRQGSWSNQPQHF	TGTGCCAGCAAGCGACAGGGAAGTTGGAGCAATCAGCCCCAGCATTTT
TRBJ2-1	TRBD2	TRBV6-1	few	CASRLFRGEYNEQFF	TGTGCCAGCAGGTTATTTCGGGGGGAATACAATGAGCAGTTCTTC
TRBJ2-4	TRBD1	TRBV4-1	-	CASSQRDRSTKNIQYF	TGCGCCAGCAGTCAGAGGGACAGATCGACCAAAAACATTCAGTACTTC
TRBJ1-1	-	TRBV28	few	CASRRGSGGPEAFF	TGTGCCAGCAGAAGGGGGAGTGGGGGGCCTGAAGCTTTCTTT
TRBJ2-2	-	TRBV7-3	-	CASSQTDLNTGELFF	TGTGCCAGCAGCCAGACGGACTTAAACACCGGGGAGCTGTTTTTT
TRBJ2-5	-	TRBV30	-	CAWSVLRLETQYF	TGTGCCTGGAGTGTATTACGGTTGGAGACCCAGTACTTC
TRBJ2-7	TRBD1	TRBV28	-	CASSRQGPYEQYF	TGTGCCAGCAGTAGACAGGGACCCTACGAGCAGTACTTC
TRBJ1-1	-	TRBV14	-	CASSPRTAGSEAFF	TGTGCCAGCAGCCCCCGGACCGCGGGGAGCGAAGCTTTCTTT
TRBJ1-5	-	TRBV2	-	CASVDASRNQPQHF	TGTGCCAGCGTAGACGCAAGCCGCAATCAGCCCCAGCATTTT
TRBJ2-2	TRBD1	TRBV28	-	CASTETPGQGTGELFF	TGTGCCAGCACCGAAACTCCGGGACAGGGGACCGGGGAGCTGTTTTTT
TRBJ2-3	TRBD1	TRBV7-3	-	CASSFATGAGDTQYF	TGTGCCAGCAGCTTTGCGACAGGGGCTGGAGATACGCAGTATTTT